Presented here are 25 T cell receptor beta chains from one specimen sequenced in a study of regulatory T cells in long-lasting Graves disease. Investigators prepared the TCR beta libraries by applying iRepertoire HTBI primers and Arm-PCR of CDR3 regions. TCRdb called the multiplex PCR reads again in MiXCR, with one record for every CDR3 protein. The sample holds about 500,000 distinct CDR3 sequences; around 12% are singletons and the top ten take over 7%. Regarding time point: newly diagnosed GD, antithyroid drugs for less than 3 months. There was RNA extracted from PBMCs, and the TCR library was made from it. The sample was also reused in another study, on T cells in Graves' hyperthyroidism and ophthalmopathy.

The sample here was peripheral blood mononuclear cells (PBMCs), taken at new diagnosis, from a patient treated with antithyroid drugs. The source is a woman in her 30s with Graves disease.

This clonotype came up a few times. This chain links TRBV28 with TRBJ1-1, with a weak D call TRBD1 (5 bases). Deletions cut 9 bases from V and 0 bases from J, with 17 bases between. The CDR3 is 15 residues long. Per germline, CDR1 MDHEN and CDR2 SYDVKM. This CDR3 reads CASFNIDSLNTEAFF. The CDR3 region has the DNA TGTGCCAGTTTCAATATCGACAGCCTGAACACTGAAGCTTTCTTT.

This clonotype was seen at least ten times. This sequence joins TRBV12-3 or TRBV12-4 and TRBJ2-5; 9 nucleotides align to TRBD2. The CDR3 runs to 19 residues. The trim removed 1 base at V and 5 bases at J, leaving 17 bases unmatched. The CDR3 spells CASSLEGRNVAGESETQYF. CDR3 in DNA: TGTGCCAGCAGTTTAGAGGGACGTAATGTAGCGGGAGAATCGGAGACCCAGTACTTC.

This clonotype was found many times. The chain has TRBV7-8 and TRBJ1-1; D not certain. Trimming left V 0 bases short and J 1 base short, with 6 bases between. CDR3 length: 14 amino acids. Germline V gives CDR1 SGHVS, CDR2 FQNEAQ. The DNA of the CDR3 is TGTGCCAGCAGCTTAGCGGCGTGGAACACTGAAGCTTTCTTT. This codes for CASSLAAWNTEAFF.

This clonotype was observed at least ten times. The gene calls are TRBV6-5 and TRBJ2-2; D gene uncertain. The length of the CDR3 is 14 residues. V lost 2 bases, J lost 2 bases, and 6 bases lay in between. CDR1 and CDR2 (germline): MNHEY, SVGAGI. The CDR3: CASSYIRNTGELFF. The DNA of the CDR3 is TGTGCCAGCAGTTACATCAGAAACACCGGGGAGCTGTTTTTT.

The sample holds a few counts of this clonotype. CDR3 DNA: TGTGCCAGCAGGGGGGGGACCTACGAGCAGTACTTC. Its protein product is CASRGGTYEQYF. The gene calls are TRBV2 and TRBJ2-7; 7 positions agree with TRBD2. The CDR3 covers 12 residues. The germline CDR1 and CDR2 sequences are SNHLY and FYNNEI. Trimming took 6 bases from V and 2 from J; bases not matched to a gene: 1.

This clonotype was picked up a small number of times. V usage is TRBV24-1 and J usage is TRBJ2-2; 10 bases agree with TRBD2. This CDR3 is built from 17 residues. Germline V lookup: CDR1 KGHDR, CDR2 SFDVKD. V lost 3 bases, J lost 6 bases, and 9 bases stayed unmatched. CDR3 protein: CATSDTAGGPRAGELFF. In DNA, the CDR3 is TGTGCCACCAGTGATACAGCGGGAGGGCCCCGCGCCGGGGAGCTGTTTTTT.

The table lists this clonotype with many counts. The chain has TRBV27 and TRBJ1-5, with unresolved D. The CDR3 covers 13 residues. V was shortened by 2 bases and J by 5 bases, with 7 bases between the two germline ends. The germline CDR1 and CDR2 sequences are MNHEY and SMNVEV (reference sequence). CDR3 region: CASSLGRHQPQHF. The CDR3 DNA follows: TGTGCCAGCAGTTTAGGGCGACATCAGCCCCAGCATTTT.

This clonotype came up a few times. V is TRBV6-1 and J is TRBJ1-1, with 9 bases lining up with TRBD1. CDR3 length: 14 residues. V shed 10 bases, J shed 4 bases, and the junction held 10 bases outside the gene matches. CDR1 is MNHNS and CDR2 is SASEGT in the germline V gene. CDR3: CATETGGVSTEAFF. DNA for the CDR3: TGTGCCACCGAGACAGGGGGGGTAAGCACTGAAGCTTTCTTT.

This clonotype came up many times. This sequence joins TRBV20-1 and TRBJ2-7, with a possible D match to TRBD1 (5 bases). V lost 6 bases, J lost 2 bases, and 11 bases lay in between. The CDR3 extends over 12 amino acids. Germline V gene sequence: CDR1 DFQATT, CDR2 SNEGSKA (reference sequence). The CDR3, as DNA: TGCAGTGCAGGGGAAAGGGCCTACGAGCAGTACTTC. It encodes CSAGERAYEQYF.

This clonotype was seen many times. This chain links TRBV19 with TRBJ1-4, with unresolved D. Trimming pared 7 bases from V and 0 bases from J, leaving 9 bases between. CDR1 LNHDA and CDR2 SQIVND come from the germline V gene (reference sequence). CDR3 length: 14 residues. CDR3 region: CASKLYATNEKLFF. Written as DNA, the CDR3 is TGTGCCAGTAAATTGTATGCAACTAATGAAAAACTGTTTTTT.

This clonotype has a handful of counts. The rearrangement links TRBV5-4 to TRBJ2-1, with D perhaps TRBD2 (6 bases). The germline V and J ends were trimmed by 4 bases and 0 bases, with 26 bases remaining between them. Germline values: CDR1 SGHNT, CDR2 YYREEE (reference sequence). The CDR3 is 20 amino acids. This chain's CDR3 is CASSLRRVQLIPSSYNEQFF. CDR3 nucleotide sequence: TGTGCCAGCAGCCTTCGGAGGGTACAATTAATCCCAAGCTCCTACAATGAGCAGTTCTTC.

This clonotype was seen at least ten times. The chain has TRBV11-2 and TRBJ1-1; D uncertain. The CDR3 covers 14 residues. V lost 10 bases and J 1 base, leaving 16 bases between the germline ends. CDR1 SGHAT and CDR2 FQNNGV come from the germline V gene. The CDR3 spells CATMVGYSNTEAFF. The CDR3 DNA sequence: TGTGCCACGATGGTGGGGTATTCGAACACTGAAGCTTTCTTT.

This clonotype came up a few times. The chain couples TRBV7-9 to TRBJ2-7; the match to TRBD1 covers 8 bases. This CDR3 spans 16 amino acids. J lost 3 bases, V lost 4 bases, and 11 bases had no gene match. CDR1 and CDR2 (germline): SEHNR, FQNEAQ (reference sequence). The chain's CDR3 is CASSSTGGQGLYEQYF. In DNA form, the CDR3 reads TGTGCCAGCAGCTCCACCGGTGGACAGGGTCTCTACGAGCAGTACTTC.

This sequence joins TRBV7-9 and TRBJ1-5; 11 nucleotides agree with TRBD1. Germline values: CDR1 SEHNR, CDR2 FQNEAQ (reference sequence). V shed 8 bases, J shed 5 bases, and the junction held 5 bases outside the gene matches. This CDR3 region has 14 residues. The CDR3 sequence is CASGPDRGHQPQHF. As DNA, the CDR3 is TGTGCCAGCGGACCGGACAGGGGGCATCAGCCCCAGCATTTT.

Many counts were recorded for this clonotype. CDR3 coding DNA: TGTGCCAGCAGTTATTCTGGACTACTAGCGGGTGCAGAGACCCAGTACTTC. Protein sequence: CASSYSGLLAGAETQYF. V gene TRBV6-2 or TRBV6-3 combines with J gene TRBJ2-5; 9 bases fit TRBD2. The germline V gene has CDR1 MNHEY and CDR2 SVGEGT. Losses at the gene ends were 3 bases for V and 4 bases for J; bases not matched to a gene: 12. The CDR3 spans 17 residues.

This clonotype came up many times. V and J are TRBV20-1 and TRBJ1-1; a weak D match, TRBD1 (5 bases). Germline values: CDR1 DFQATT, CDR2 SNEGSKA (reference sequence). The V end was cut by 0 bases, the J end by 4 bases, with 18 bases between. This CDR3 has 16 residues. The CDR3 reads CSARESGRQDTTEAFF. The DNA of the CDR3 is TGCAGTGCTAGAGAGTCCGGACGGCAGGACACCACTGAAGCTTTCTTT.

This clonotype was seen repeatedly, ten times or more. The CDR3 DNA sequence: TGTGCCAGCTTGGGGGAGGACACAACTAATGAAAAACTGTTTTTT. Protein: CASLGEDTTNEKLFF. This chain links TRBV2 with TRBJ1-4; tentatively, D is TRBD1 (5 bases). The germline V and J ends were trimmed by 8 bases and 0 bases, with 13 bases remaining between them. The germline CDR1 and CDR2 sequences are SNHLY and FYNNEI. CDR3 size: 15 residues.

This clonotype has ten or more counts. V is TRBV3-1 and J is TRBJ2-7; D is uncertain. Germline V lookup: CDR1 LGHDT, CDR2 YNNKEL (reference sequence). The V gene lost 0 bases and the J gene lost 4 bases, with 7 bases spanning the gap. The CDR3 length is 13 residues. The CDR3 is CASSQDSEYEQYF. CDR3 DNA sequence: TGTGCCAGCAGCCAAGATTCAGAATACGAGCAGTACTTC.

This clonotype was observed at least ten times. This sequence joins TRBV18 and TRBJ2-7, with D tentatively TRBD1 (6 bases). Per the germline V gene, CDR1 is KGHSH and CDR2 is LQKENI. Trimming left V 0 bases short and J 3 bases short, with 9 bases between. The CDR3 totals 14 residues. CDR3 in amino acids: CASSPPTGNYEQYF. CDR3 coding DNA: TGTGCCAGCTCACCACCCACAGGGAACTACGAGCAGTACTTC.

This clonotype showed up many times. The gene calls are TRBV4-1 and TRBJ2-7; D is uncertain. The CDR3 is 14 residues long. V was pared by 5 bases and J by 7 bases, with 18 bases between. Per the germline V gene, CDR1 is MGHRA and CDR2 is YSYEKL. The CDR3 region has the DNA TGCGCCAGCAGCAGCTTCCTTCCGGGCCAGGAGCAGTACTTC. This encodes CASSSFLPGQEQYF.

V is TRBV20-1 and J is TRBJ2-1; 8 positions agree with TRBD2. Per the germline V gene, CDR1 is DFQATT and CDR2 is SNEGSKA (reference sequence). V lost 4 bases and J lost 2; bases outside the gene matches: 7. The CDR3 loop spans 15 amino acids. CDR3 nucleotides: TGCAGTGCTATTATAGCGGGGCCGACCTACAATGAGCAGTTCTTC. The encoded protein is CSAIIAGPTYNEQFF.

This clonotype was seen more than once but under ten times. The rearrangement uses TRBV19 and TRBJ1-2; D not resolved. This CDR3 spans 14 amino acids. With 5 bases removed from V and 1 base from J, the gap between germline ends came to 11 bases. The germline V gene has CDR1 LNHDA and CDR2 SQIVND (reference sequence). CDR3 protein: CASSGLSNNYGYTF. The CDR3 DNA reads TGTGCCAGTAGTGGGCTCTCGAATAACTATGGCTACACCTTC.

In this sample, this clonotype turned up once. This chain joins TRBV30 and TRBJ2-7; D perhaps matches TRBD1 (5 bases). The V end was cut by 5 bases, the J end by 3 bases, with 11 bases between. Per the germline V gene, CDR1 is GTSNPN and CDR2 is SVGIG (reference sequence). The CDR3 has 12 amino acids. For the CDR3, the DNA is TGTGCCTGGGACAGAACTATCTACGAGCAGTACTTC. It yields the protein CAWDRTIYEQYF.

With respect to this clonotype: This may be a read error: a much more frequent sequence differs by one nucleotide. As DNA, the CDR3 is TGTGCCAGCAGCCCTCAACGCAGGGGTGAGCAGTACTTC. This codes for CASSPQRRGEQYF. This chain joins TRBV4-2 and TRBJ2-5; D might be TRBD1 (6 bases). The CDR3 contains 13 residues. The ends were cut back, 4 bases at V and 11 bases at J, with 17 bases in the middle. Germline V lookup: CDR1 LGHNA, CDR2 YNFKEQ.

This clonotype was counted ten times or more. The chain links TRBV27 to TRBJ1-1, with D perhaps matching TRBD1 (6 bases). Germline CDR1 is MNHEY and CDR2 is SMNVEV (reference sequence). CDR3 length: 15 amino acids. Trimming cost V 5 bases and J 5 bases, with 18 bases left between them. CDR3 DNA: TGTGCCAGCAGTCCCTCCTTGACCAGGGGTACTGAAGCTTTCTTT. Translating gives CASSPSLTRGTEAFF.